This T cell receptor beta chain was obtained from a study of technical replicates of blood from a few donors. This clone was found a few times. Germline V CDR1 and CDR2: GTSNPN, SVGIG (reference sequence). The V and J ends lost 3 bases and 0 bases respectively, with 15 bases between them. CDR3 length equals 16 residues. The repertoire was sequenced with immunoSEQ multiplex PCR; TCRdb's copy has only in-frame clones and lacks some. The top ten hold 0.34% of the sample, which has some 90,000 clones, roughly 95% seen once. The TCR comes from a human donor in good health. V is TRBV30 and J is TRBJ2-1, with a tentative D call TRBD1 (6 bases). The specimen was T cells isolated from PBMCs. The CDR3 DNA sequence: TGTGCCTGGAGGCGCAGGGGAGAAAGCTCCTACAATGAGCAGTTCTTC. Translation: CAWRRRGESSYNEQFF.